The subject of this entry is one T cell receptor beta chain. The data were obtained in a study of blood T cell repertoires in COVID-19. At the level of the study: PBMCs, B-cell-depleted T cells, or T cells provided the cDNA or gDNA that made up the material.

Sequenced by immunoSEQ multiplex PCR; TCRdb stores in-frame clones only, minus some. The data hold hundreds of thousands of clones, with approximately 83% observed a single time. Trimming took off 5 bases at V and 4 bases at J, with 11 bases between the two ends. The germline CDR1 and CDR2 sequences are KGHDR and SFDVKD. The CDR3 consists of 14 residues. The chain uses TRBV24-1 and TRBJ1-5; perhaps TRBD1 as D (5 bases). This sequence originates from a man aged 30 to 45 who had recovered from COVID-19. Sequenced input: PBMCs or T cells enriched from blood (not recorded which). This CDR3 is CATSAPGWNQPQHF. The CDR3 bases are TGTGCCACCAGTGCGCCAGGGTGGAATCAGCCCCAGCATTTT.